This T cell receptor beta chain was captured in a study of cytomegalovirus exposure and HLA in healthy donors. Study-wide results and caveats: Later analysis suggested most CMV-associated TCR beta chains were HLA-restricted. In an earlier analysis, in 620 or so donors, most V segments appeared productive either ~90% or ~30% of the time.

With 60 Vbeta and 13 Jbeta primers, the PCR was carried out. Profiled with immunoSEQ multiplex PCR; TCRdb holds only in-frame clones, not every one. The top ten hold around 4.3% of the sample, which has under 200,000 clones, more than 70% seen once. Turning to this clone: Antigen unknown.

In nominal health when sampled, donors likely had unrecorded immune exposures nonetheless. The specimen sequenced was PBMCs. This receptor was taken from a woman in her 50s in good health and CMV-seropositive.

The DNA for the CDR3 is TGTGCCAGCAGCCAAGGGACAGGGCAAGTGTATGGCACGCAGTATTTT. Encoded protein: CASSQGTGQVYGTQYF. The J gene is TRBJ2-3, the V gene TRBV7-2; TRBD1 agrees at 9 bases. J was trimmed by 9 bases and V by 5 bases; bases with no gene match: 15. This CDR3 region has 16 residues. CDR1 and CDR2 from the germline V gene are SGHTA and FQGNSA.